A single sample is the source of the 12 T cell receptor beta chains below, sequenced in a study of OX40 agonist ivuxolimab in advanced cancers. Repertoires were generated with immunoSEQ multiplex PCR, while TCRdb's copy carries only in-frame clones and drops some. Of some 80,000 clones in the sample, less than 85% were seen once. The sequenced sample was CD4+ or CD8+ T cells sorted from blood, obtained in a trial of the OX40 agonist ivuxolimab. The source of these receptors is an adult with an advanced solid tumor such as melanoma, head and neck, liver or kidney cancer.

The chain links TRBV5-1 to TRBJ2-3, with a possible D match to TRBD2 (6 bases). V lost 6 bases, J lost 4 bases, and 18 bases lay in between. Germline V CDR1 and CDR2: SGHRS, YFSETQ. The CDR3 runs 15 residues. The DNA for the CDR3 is TGCGCCAGCACAATCGGGGGTCGTCCCGCAGATACGCAGTATTTT. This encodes CASTIGGRPADTQYF.

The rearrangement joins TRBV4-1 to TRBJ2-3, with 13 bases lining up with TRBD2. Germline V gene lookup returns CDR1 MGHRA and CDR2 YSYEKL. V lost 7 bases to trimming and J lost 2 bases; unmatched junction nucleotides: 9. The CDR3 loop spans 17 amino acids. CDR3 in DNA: TGCGCCAGCAACTCCGGGACTAGCGGGACAACCACAGATACGCAGTATTTT. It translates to CASNSGTSGTTTDTQYF.

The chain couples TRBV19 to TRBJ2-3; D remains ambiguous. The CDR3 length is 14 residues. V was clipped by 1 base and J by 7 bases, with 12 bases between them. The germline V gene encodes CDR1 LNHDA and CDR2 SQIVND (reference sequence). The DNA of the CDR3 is TGTGCCAGTAGTATAGGGAACAGATACAATACGCAGTATTTT. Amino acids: CASSIGNRYNTQYF.

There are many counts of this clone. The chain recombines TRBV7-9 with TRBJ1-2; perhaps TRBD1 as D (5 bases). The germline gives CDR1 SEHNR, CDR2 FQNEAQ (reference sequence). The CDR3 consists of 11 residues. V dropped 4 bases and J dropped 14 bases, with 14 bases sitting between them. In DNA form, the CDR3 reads TGTGCCAGCAGCTCGGGACGCCCCGTTACCTTC. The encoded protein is CASSSGRPVTF.

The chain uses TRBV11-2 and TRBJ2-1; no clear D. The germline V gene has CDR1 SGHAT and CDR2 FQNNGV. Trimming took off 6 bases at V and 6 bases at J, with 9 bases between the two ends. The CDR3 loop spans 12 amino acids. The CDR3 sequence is CASRHGPNEQFF. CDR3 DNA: TGTGCCAGCAGACACGGACCCAATGAGCAGTTCTTC.

In nucleotides, the CDR3 is TGTGCCAGCAGCCCGCCCGGGACCTCAGGGAGTGAGCAGTTCTTC. It yields the protein CASSPPGTSGSEQFF. The chain couples TRBV7-2 to TRBJ2-1; D is perhaps TRBD1 or TRBD2 (5 bases each). CDR3 length: 15 residues. The germline CDR1 and CDR2 sequences are SGHTA and FQGNSA. The V and J ends lost 5 bases and 9 bases respectively, with 20 bases between them.

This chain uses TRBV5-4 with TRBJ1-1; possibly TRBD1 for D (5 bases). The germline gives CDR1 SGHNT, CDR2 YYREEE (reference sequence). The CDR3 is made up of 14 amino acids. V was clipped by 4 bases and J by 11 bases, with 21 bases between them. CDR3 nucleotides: TGTGCCAGCAGCGATTATCGACAGACCCCCTCCGCTTTCTTT. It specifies CASSDYRQTPSAFF.

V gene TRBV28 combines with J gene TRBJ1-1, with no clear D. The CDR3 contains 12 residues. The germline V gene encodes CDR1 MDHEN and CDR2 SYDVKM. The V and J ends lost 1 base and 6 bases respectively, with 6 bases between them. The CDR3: CASSLSHAEAFF. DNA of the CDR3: TGTGCCAGCAGTTTATCTCATGCTGAAGCTTTCTTT.

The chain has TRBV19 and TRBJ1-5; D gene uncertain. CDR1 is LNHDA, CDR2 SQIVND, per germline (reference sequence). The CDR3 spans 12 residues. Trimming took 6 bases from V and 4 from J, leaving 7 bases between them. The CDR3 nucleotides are TGTGCCAGTAGCGGGGTTAATCAGCCCCAGCATTTT. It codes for CASSGVNQPQHF.

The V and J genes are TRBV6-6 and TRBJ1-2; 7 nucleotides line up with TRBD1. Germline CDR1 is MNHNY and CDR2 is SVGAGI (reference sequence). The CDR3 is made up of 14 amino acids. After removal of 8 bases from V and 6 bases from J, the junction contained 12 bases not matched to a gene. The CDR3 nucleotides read TGTGCCAGCTTAGGAAGGGGGCAGGCGAATGGCTACACCTTC. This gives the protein CASLGRGQANGYTF.

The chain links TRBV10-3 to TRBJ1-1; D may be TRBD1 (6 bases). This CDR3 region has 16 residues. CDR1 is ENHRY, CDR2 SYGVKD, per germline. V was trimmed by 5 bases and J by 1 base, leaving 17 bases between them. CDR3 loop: CAISPGAGFGNTEAFF. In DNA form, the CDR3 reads TGTGCCATCAGTCCAGGGGCCGGCTTTGGGAACACTGAAGCTTTCTTT.

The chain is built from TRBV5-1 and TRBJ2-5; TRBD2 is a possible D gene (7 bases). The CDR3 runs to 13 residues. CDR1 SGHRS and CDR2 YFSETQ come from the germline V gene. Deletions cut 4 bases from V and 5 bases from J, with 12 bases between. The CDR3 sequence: CASSRGGRETQYF. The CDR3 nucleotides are TGCGCCAGCAGCCGCGGGGGCCGGGAGACCCAGTACTTC.